Sequencing of this TCR beta chain was carried out in a study of control samples from healthy donors and cancer patients. Assay used: immunoSEQ multiplex PCR; TCRdb lists only in-frame clones, some missing. The sample includes tens of thousands of clones, 85% to 90% seen only once; the top ten take less than 10%. The sequencing input was PBMCs. This TCR was recovered from a woman between 50 and 59 years old with colorectal cancer.

The CDR3 DNA follows: TGTGCCGGGGGGGACAGGATCTTGAACACTGAAGCTTTCTTT. Translation: CAGGDRILNTEAFF. V gene TRBV19 combines with J gene TRBJ1-1, with 8 bases lining up with TRBD1. The CDR3 spans 14 residues. V lost 11 bases and J lost 0; bases outside the gene matches: 8. Per germline, CDR1 LNHDA and CDR2 SQIVND (reference sequence).